The next 2 T cell receptor beta chains were all read from a single sample in a study of T cells in Graves' hyperthyroidism and ophthalmopathy. Authors of the study amplified TCR beta CDR3 regions from RNA transcripts. First-round RT-PCR with HTBI primers amplified the TCR CDR3 region. MiXCR, applied by TCRdb to the multiplex PCR reads, yields one record per CDR3 protein. This repertoire shows fewer than 400,000 distinct CDR3 sequences, 15% to 19% found once; its top ten account for roughly a quarter. The sequenced sample was blood. These receptors came from a woman younger than 35 with Graves' hyperthyroidism that later progressed to Graves' ophthalmopathy.

This clonotype was recorded at least ten times. V is TRBV6-2 or TRBV6-3 and J is TRBJ2-2; 9 positions match TRBD2. Germline CDR1 is MNHEY and CDR2 is SVGEGT. The CDR3 is made up of 15 amino acids. Trimming at V came to 4 bases and at J to 5 bases, leaving 5 bases not matched to a gene. Written as DNA, the CDR3 is TGTGCCAGCAGTTTCGCGGGAGGGGCGACCGGGGAGCTGTTTTTT. As protein: CASSFAGGATGELFF.

Remarks on this clonotype: A junction boundary mismatches the germline segment, possibly from a read error. This chain's CDR3 is CASSPQGPPAQPQRF. CDR3 nucleotides: TGTGCCAGCAGTCCCCAGGGACCGCCCGCTCAGCCCCAGCGTTTT. The genes are TRBV27 and TRBJ1-5; tentative D call: TRBD1 (5 bases). CDR1 is MNHEY and CDR2 is SMNVEV in the germline V gene (reference sequence). CDR3 size: 15 residues.